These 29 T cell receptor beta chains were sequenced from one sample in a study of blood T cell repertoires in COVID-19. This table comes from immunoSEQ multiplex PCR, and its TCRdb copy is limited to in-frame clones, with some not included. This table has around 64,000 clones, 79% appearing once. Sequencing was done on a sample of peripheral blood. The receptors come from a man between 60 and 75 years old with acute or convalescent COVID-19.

This CDR3 reads CASSALVTGELFF. CDR3 in DNA: TGTGCCAGTAGTGCGCTAGTCACCGGGGAGCTGTTTTTT. The chain employs TRBV19 and TRBJ2-2, with no clear D. V lost 5 bases and J lost 4, with 8 bases in between. The CDR3 consists of 13 residues. Looked up from germline, CDR1 is LNHDA and CDR2 is SQIVND (reference sequence).

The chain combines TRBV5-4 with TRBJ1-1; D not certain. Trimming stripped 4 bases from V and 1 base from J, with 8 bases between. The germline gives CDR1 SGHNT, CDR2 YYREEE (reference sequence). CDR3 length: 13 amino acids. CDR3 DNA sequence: TGTGCCAGCAGCCCAGACAAGAACACTGAAGCTTTCTTT. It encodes CASSPDKNTEAFF.

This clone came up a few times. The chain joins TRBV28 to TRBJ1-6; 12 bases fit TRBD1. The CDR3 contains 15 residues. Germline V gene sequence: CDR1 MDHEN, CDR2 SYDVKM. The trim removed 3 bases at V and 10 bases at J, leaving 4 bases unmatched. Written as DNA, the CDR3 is TGTGCCAGCAGTTTTCGGGACAGGGGGCAATCACCCCTCCACTTT. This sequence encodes CASSFRDRGQSPLHF.

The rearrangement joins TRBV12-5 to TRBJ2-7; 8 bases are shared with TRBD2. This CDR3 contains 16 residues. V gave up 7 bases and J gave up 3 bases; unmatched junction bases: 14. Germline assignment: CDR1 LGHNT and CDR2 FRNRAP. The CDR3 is CASVFPQTGGHYEQYF. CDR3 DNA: TGTGCTAGTGTTTTCCCCCAAACGGGAGGGCACTACGAGCAGTACTTC.

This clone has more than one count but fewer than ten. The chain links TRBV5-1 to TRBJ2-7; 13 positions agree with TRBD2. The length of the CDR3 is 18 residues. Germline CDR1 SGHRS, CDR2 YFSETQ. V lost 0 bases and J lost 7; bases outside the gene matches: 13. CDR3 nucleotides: TGCGCCAGCAGCTTGGGAGGACTAGCGGGAGCCTCCAGGGATGAGCAGTACTTC. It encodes CASSLGGLAGASRDEQYF.

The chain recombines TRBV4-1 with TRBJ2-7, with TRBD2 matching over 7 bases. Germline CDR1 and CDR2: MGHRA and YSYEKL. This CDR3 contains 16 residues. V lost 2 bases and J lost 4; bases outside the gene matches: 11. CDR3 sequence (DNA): TGCGCCAGCAGCCAAATTGGGGGGAGGGCCGGATACGAGCAGTACTTC. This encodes CASSQIGGRAGYEQYF.

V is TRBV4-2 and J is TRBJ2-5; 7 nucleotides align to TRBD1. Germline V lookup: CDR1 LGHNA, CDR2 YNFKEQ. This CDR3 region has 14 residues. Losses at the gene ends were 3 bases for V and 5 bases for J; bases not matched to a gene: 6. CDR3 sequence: CASSQNPDRETQYF. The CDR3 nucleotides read TGTGCCAGCAGCCAGAACCCGGACAGGGAGACCCAGTACTTC.

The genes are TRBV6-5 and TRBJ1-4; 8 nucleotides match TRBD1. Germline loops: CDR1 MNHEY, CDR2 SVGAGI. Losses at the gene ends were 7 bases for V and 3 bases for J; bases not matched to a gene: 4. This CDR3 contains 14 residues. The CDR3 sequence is CASMAGQANEKLFF. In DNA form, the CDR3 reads TGTGCCAGCATGGCGGGACAGGCTAATGAAAAACTGTTTTTT.

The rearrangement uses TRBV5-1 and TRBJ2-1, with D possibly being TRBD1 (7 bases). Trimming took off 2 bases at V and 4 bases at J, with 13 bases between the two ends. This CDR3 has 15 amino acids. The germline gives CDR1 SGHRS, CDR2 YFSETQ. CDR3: CASSLGGGGYNEQFF. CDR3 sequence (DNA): TGCGCCAGCAGCTTAGGAGGGGGCGGATACAATGAGCAGTTCTTC. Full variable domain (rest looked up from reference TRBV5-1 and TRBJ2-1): KAGVTQTPRYLIKTRGQQVTLSCSPISGHRSVSWYQQTPGQGLQFLFEYFSETQRNKGNFPGRFSGRQFSNSRSEMNVSTLELGDSALYLCASSLGGGGYNEQFFGPGTRLTVL.

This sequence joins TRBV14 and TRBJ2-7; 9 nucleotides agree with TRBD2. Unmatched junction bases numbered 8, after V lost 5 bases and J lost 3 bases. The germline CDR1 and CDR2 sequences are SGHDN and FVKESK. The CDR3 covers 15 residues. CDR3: CASSNGLAPFYEQYF. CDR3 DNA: TGTGCCAGCAGCAACGGACTAGCGCCCTTCTACGAGCAGTACTTC.

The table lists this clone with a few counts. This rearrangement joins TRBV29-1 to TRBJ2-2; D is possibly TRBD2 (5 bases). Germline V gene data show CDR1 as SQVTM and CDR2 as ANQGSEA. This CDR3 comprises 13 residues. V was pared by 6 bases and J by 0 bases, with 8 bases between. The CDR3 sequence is CSVTSSNTGELFF. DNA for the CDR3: TGCAGCGTAACTAGTTCGAACACCGGGGAGCTGTTTTTT.

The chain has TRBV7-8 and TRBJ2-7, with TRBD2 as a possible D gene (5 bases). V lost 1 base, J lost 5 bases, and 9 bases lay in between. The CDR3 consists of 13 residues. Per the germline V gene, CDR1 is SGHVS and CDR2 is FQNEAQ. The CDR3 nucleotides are TGTGCCAGCAGCTTAGGGACTCTCGACGAGCAGTACTTC. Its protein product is CASSLGTLDEQYF. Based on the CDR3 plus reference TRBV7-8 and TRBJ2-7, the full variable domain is GAGVSQSPRYKVAKRGQDVALRCDPISGHVSLFWYQQALGQGPEFLTYFQNEAQLDKSGLPSDRFFAERPEGSVSTLKIQRTQQEDSAVYLCASSLGTLDEQYFGPGTRLTVT.

CDR3 sequence reads: CAWSVQWNTEAFF. CDR3 nucleotide sequence: TGTGCCTGGAGTGTCCAGTGGAACACTGAAGCTTTCTTT. The chain uses TRBV30 and TRBJ1-1; no clear D gene. The CDR3 sequence is 13 residues long. Trimming pared 0 bases from V and 1 base from J, leaving 6 bases between. Germline V CDR1 and CDR2: GTSNPN, SVGIG (reference sequence).

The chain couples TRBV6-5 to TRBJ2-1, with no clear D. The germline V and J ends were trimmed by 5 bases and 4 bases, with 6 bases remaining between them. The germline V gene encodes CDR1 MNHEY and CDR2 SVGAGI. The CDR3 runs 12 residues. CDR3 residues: CASSMSYNEQFF. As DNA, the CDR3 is TGTGCCAGCAGTATGTCGTACAATGAGCAGTTCTTC.

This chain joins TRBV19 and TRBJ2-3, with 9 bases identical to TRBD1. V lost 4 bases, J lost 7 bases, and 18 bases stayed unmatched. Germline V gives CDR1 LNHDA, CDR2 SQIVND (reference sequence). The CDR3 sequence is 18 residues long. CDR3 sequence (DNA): TGTGCCAGTAGTACCCACCGGGACAGGGATAGTCTGCTATATACGCAGTATTTT. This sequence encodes CASSTHRDRDSLLYTQYF.

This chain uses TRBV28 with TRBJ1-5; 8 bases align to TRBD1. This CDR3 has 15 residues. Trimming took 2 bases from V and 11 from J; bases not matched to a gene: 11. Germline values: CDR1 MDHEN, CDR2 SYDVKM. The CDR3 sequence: CASSLRTGSIWAQHF. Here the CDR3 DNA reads TGTGCCAGCAGTTTACGGACAGGGAGTATATGGGCCCAGCATTTT.

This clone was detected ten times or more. The CDR3 loop is CATGTSGAGELFF. The DNA for the CDR3 is TGTGCCACCGGGACTAGCGGTGCCGGGGAGCTGTTTTTT. The chain recombines TRBV2 with TRBJ2-2, with 11 positions matching TRBD2. This CDR3 has 13 residues. V was clipped by 10 bases and J by 6 bases; unmatched bases: 4. Germline V gene data show CDR1 as SNHLY and CDR2 as FYNNEI.

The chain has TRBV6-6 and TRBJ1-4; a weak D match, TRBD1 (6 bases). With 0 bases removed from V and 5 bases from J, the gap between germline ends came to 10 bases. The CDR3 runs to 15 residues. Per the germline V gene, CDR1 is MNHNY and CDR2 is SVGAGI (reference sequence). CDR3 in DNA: TGTGCCAGCAGTTACTCGTCCAGGGGCAATGAAAAACTGTTTTTT. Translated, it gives CASSYSSRGNEKLFF.

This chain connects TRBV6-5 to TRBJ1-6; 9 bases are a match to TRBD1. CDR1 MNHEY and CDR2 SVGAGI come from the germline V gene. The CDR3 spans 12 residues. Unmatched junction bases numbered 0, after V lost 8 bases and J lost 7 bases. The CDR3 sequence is CASGQGNSPLHF. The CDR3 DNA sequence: TGTGCCAGCGGACAGGGGAATTCACCCCTCCACTTT.

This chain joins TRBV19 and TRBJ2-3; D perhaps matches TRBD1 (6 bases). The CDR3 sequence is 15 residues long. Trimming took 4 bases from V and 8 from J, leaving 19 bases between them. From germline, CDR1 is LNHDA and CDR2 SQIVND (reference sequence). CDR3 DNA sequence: TGTGCCAGTAGTACCCTCACAGGGCTGGGAGCTACGCAGTATTTT. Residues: CASSTLTGLGATQYF.

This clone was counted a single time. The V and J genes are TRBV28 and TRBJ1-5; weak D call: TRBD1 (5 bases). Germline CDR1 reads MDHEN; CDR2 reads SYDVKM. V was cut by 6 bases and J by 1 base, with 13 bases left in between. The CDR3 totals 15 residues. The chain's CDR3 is CASSKGLASNQPQHF. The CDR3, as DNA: TGTGCCAGCAGCAAGGGGTTGGCGAGCAATCAGCCCCAGCATTTT.

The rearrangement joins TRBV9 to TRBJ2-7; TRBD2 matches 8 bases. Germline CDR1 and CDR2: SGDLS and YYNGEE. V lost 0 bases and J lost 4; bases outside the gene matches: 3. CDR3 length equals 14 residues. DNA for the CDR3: TGTGCCAGCAGCGTAGGGGCGGGAGGTTACGAGCAGTACTTC. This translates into CASSVGAGGYEQYF.

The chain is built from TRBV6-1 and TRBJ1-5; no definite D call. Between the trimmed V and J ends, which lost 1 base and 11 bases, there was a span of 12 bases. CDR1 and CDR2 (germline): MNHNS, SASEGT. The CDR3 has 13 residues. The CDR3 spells CASSEDGVETQHF. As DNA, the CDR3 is TGTGCCAGCAGTGAAGACGGGGTTGAGACCCAGCATTTT.

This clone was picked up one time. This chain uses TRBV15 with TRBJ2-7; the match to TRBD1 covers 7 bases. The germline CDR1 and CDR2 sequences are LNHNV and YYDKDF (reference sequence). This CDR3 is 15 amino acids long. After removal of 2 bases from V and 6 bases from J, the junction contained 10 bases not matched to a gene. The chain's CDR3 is CATSRFSTGKGEQYF. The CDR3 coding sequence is TGTGCCACCAGCAGATTTTCGACAGGGAAAGGCGAGCAGTACTTC. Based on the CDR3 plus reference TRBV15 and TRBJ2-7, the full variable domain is DAMVIQNPRYQVTQFGKPVTLSCSQTLNHNVMYWYQQKSSQAPKLLFHYYDKDFNNEADTPDNFQSRRPNTSFCFLDIRSPGLGDTAMYLCATSRFSTGKGEQYFGPGTRLTVT.

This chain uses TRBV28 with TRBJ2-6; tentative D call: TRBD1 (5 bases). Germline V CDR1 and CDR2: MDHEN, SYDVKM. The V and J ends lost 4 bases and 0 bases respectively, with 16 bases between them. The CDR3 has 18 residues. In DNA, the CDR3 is TGTGCCAGCAGTTCCCAACGGAGACAGTACTCTGGGGCCAACGTCCTGACTTTC. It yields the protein CASSSQRRQYSGANVLTF.

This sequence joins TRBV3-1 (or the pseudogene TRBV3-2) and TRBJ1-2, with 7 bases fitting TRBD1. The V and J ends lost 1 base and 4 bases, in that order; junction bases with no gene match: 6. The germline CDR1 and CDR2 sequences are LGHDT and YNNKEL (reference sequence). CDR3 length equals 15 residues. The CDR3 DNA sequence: TGTGCCAGCAGCCAAGGGACAGGAGGGGGCTATGGCTACACCTTC. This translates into CASSQGTGGGYGYTF.

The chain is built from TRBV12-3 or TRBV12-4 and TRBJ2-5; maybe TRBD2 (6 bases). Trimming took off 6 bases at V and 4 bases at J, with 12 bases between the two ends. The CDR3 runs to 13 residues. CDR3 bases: TGTGCCAGCAGCTTCGGGAGTTCAGAGACCCAGTACTTC. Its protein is CASSFGSSETQYF.

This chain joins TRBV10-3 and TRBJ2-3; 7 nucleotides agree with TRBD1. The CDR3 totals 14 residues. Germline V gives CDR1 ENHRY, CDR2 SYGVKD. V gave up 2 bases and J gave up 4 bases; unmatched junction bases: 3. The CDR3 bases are TGTGCCATCAGTGAGGAAGGGGGCGCAGATACGCAGTATTTT. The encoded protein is CAISEEGGADTQYF.

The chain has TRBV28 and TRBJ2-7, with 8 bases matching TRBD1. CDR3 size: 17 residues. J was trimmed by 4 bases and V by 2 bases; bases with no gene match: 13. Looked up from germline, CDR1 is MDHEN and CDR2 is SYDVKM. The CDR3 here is CASSLGGRGQGVYEQYF. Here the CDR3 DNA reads TGTGCCAGCAGTTTAGGCGGTAGAGGACAGGGCGTATACGAGCAGTACTTC.